This record covers a single TCR beta chain. Its antigen remains unknown. Data came from immunoSEQ multiplex PCR; TCRdb stores just in-frame clones and leaves some out. The sample carries approximately 80,000 clones, 70% to 90% recorded once. The sample is drawn from a study of T cell responses to AZD1222 COVID-19 vaccine. Study findings and constraints: Rises in breadth and depth of Spike-specific TCRs came after two AZD1222 doses.

Per germline, CDR1 LGHDT and CDR2 YNNKEL (reference sequence). The CDR3 length is 13 residues. Trimming took 3 bases from V and 2 from J, leaving 7 bases between them. V and J are TRBV3-1 (or the pseudogene TRBV3-2) and TRBJ2-5; D is unresolved. Sequences were derived from peripheral blood, sampled 28 days after the second AZD1222 dose. This TCR derives from an adult who received the AZD1222 COVID-19 vaccine. The CDR3, as DNA: TGTGCCAGCAGCCATTATCCGCAAGAGACCCAGTACTTC. Amino acid sequence: CASSHYPQETQYF.